The 10 T cell receptor beta chains below all came from one sample that was sequenced in a study of blood T cell repertoires in COVID-19. The assay was immunoSEQ multiplex PCR, and TCRdb's table has in-frame clones only and misses some. The table has some 49,000 clones, about nine tenths seen once. Input material: peripheral blood. These receptors were obtained from a man aged 50-60 years with active COVID-19.

The chain is built from TRBV5-1 and TRBJ2-7, with a tentative D call TRBD1 (6 bases). This CDR3 has 16 amino acids. From germline, CDR1 is SGHRS and CDR2 YFSETQ. Trimming removed 4 bases from V and 0 bases from J, with 17 bases in between. The CDR3 bases are TGCGCCAGCAGCCCGGCCCCCGGGGACACCTCCTACGAGCAGTACTTC. As protein: CASSPAPGDTSYEQYF.

This clone was detected only once. The chain is built from TRBV3-1 (or the pseudogene TRBV3-2) and TRBJ2-7; 7 positions match TRBD2. CDR3 size: 18 residues. Per the germline V gene, CDR1 is LGHDT and CDR2 is YNNKEL (reference sequence). The J segment lost 3 bases and the V segment lost 0 bases, leaving 14 bases of the junction unmatched. CDR3 DNA sequence: TGTGCCAGCAGCCAAGACCCCCCCGCTAGCGGAGATCTCTACGAGCAGTACTTC. Translating it yields CASSQDPPASGDLYEQYF.

The rearrangement joins TRBV9 to TRBJ2-6, with a possible D match to TRBD1 (5 bases). V lost 6 bases to trimming and J lost 1 base, with 8 bases between them. Germline V gives CDR1 SGDLS, CDR2 YYNGEE. This CDR3 is 14 amino acids long. CDR3 DNA sequence: TGTGCCAGCACCACAGGATCTGGGGCCAACGTCCTGACTTTC. It codes for CASTTGSGANVLTF.

The chain uses TRBV6-1 and TRBJ1-2; 9 bases agree with TRBD1. This CDR3 is 17 amino acids long. V shed 0 bases, J shed 4 bases, and the junction held 9 bases outside the gene matches. Looked up from germline, CDR1 is MNHNS and CDR2 is SASEGT. CDR3 in amino acids: CASSEARGKTGGYGYTF. CDR3 nucleotide sequence: TGTGCCAGCAGTGAAGCGCGGGGGAAGACAGGGGGCTATGGCTACACCTTC.

The sample holds a few counts of this clone. The rearrangement links TRBV6-5 to TRBJ1-1; weak D call: TRBD1 (6 bases). CDR1 is MNHEY, CDR2 SVGAGI, per germline. This CDR3 contains 13 residues. V lost 7 bases and J lost 0, with 9 bases in between. The CDR3 DNA follows: TGTGCCAGCAATGGACAGATGAACACTGAAGCTTTCTTT. Protein product: CASNGQMNTEAFF.

This clone was detected only a few times. The chain couples TRBV18 to TRBJ2-1; possibly TRBD1 for D (7 bases). V was pared by 6 bases and J by 0 bases, with 15 bases between. Per germline, CDR1 KGHSH and CDR2 LQKENI. The CDR3 extends over 16 amino acids. This CDR3 is CASSQQGRSSYNEQFF. CDR3 in DNA: TGTGCCAGCTCCCAACAGGGGAGGAGCTCCTACAATGAGCAGTTCTTC.

V gene TRBV11-2 combines with J gene TRBJ2-2; TRBD2 matches at 8 bases. Germline values: CDR1 SGHAT, CDR2 FQNNGV. Trimming removed 3 bases from V and 4 bases from J; junction bases left unmatched: 7. The CDR3 consists of 16 residues. The CDR3 DNA reads TGTGCCAGCAGCTTCCTTCGGGGGGGCGGCACCGGGGAGCTGTTTTTT. Residues: CASSFLRGGGTGELFF.

The chain carries TRBV9 and TRBJ1-4; TRBD1 aligns across 10 bases. The CDR3 has 16 residues. V dropped 0 bases and J dropped 6; count of bases not matched to a gene: 5. Germline V CDR1 and CDR2: SGDLS, YYNGEE. The CDR3 DNA is TGTGCCAGCAGCGTAGGGGACAGGGGAAGGGATGAAAAACTGTTTTTT. Residues: CASSVGDRGRDEKLFF.

This chain connects TRBV27 to TRBJ2-1; 10 nucleotides align to TRBD2. The CDR3 loop spans 15 amino acids. The J segment lost 10 bases and the V segment lost 5 bases, leaving 11 bases of the junction unmatched. Germline V CDR1 and CDR2: MNHEY, SMNVEV (reference sequence). CDR3 sequence (DNA): TGTGCCAGCAGTCCGCGAGCGGGAGGGCCTGTGGAGCAGTTCTTC. Translated, it gives CASSPRAGGPVEQFF.

The CDR3 spells CASSSKAGGPNTGELFF. DNA of the CDR3: TGTGCCAGCAGCTCGAAAGCGGGGGGGCCGAACACCGGGGAGCTGTTTTTT. The chain uses TRBV11-3 and TRBJ2-2; 10 bases fit TRBD2. The V gene's germline CDR1 is SGHNT and CDR2 YENEEA. The CDR3 length is 17 residues. V shed 4 bases and J 0 bases; nucleotides not matched to a gene: 5.